The 20 T cell receptor beta chains below were found in one sample sequenced in a study of T-cell memory formation after mild COVID-19. TCRdb re-called the 5' RACE reads through MiXCR, storing one row per CDR3 protein. Of tens of thousands of distinct CDR3 sequences in the sample, roughly 15% were seen once. The sequenced sample consisted of PBMCs or a T cell subset sorted from them (not recorded which). Receptor source: a man aged 18 to 29 who had mild COVID-19 (a few samples of this study predate the infection). Cell type and time point are not known.

The sample holds many counts of this clonotype. This chain links TRBV7-9 with TRBJ2-3, with 14 positions matching TRBD2. V trimming: 5 bases; J trimming: 5 bases; junction bases outside the gene matches: 6. The germline gives CDR1 SEHNR, CDR2 FQNEAQ (reference sequence). The CDR3 runs to 16 residues. The CDR3 DNA is TGTGCCAGCAGCCCCCCGGGACTAGCGGGGGTAGATACGCAGTATTTT. Protein sequence: CASSPPGLAGVDTQYF. The full variable domain, its missing parts supplied by reference TRBV7-9 and TRBJ2-3, is DTGVSQNPRHKITKRGQNVTFRCDPISEHNRLYWYRQTLGQGPEFLTYFQNEAQLEKSRLLSDRFSAERPKGSFSTLEIQRTEQGDSAMYLCASSPPGLAGVDTQYFGPGTRLTVL.

The chain employs TRBV4-1 and TRBJ2-3, with unresolved D. The V and J ends lost 3 bases and 10 bases respectively, with 11 bases between them. The length of the CDR3 is 12 residues. Germline CDR1 and CDR2: MGHRA and YSYEKL. The CDR3 here is CASSHLSESQYF. CDR3 nucleotide sequence: TGCGCCAGCAGCCATTTATCCGAGTCGCAGTATTTT.

This clonotype appeared many times. The chain uses TRBV19 and TRBJ2-3, with D perhaps matching TRBD2 (7 bases). Germline CDR1 is LNHDA and CDR2 is SQIVND (reference sequence). The CDR3 is 13 amino acids. Trimming shortened V by 11 bases and J by 2 bases, and 14 bases separated the two germline ends. In DNA form, the CDR3 reads TGTGCCCCTACGGGGGGCAACACAGATACGCAGTATTTT. Translating it yields CAPTGGNTDTQYF.

In this sample, this clonotype turned up a few times. This chain uses TRBV5-6 with TRBJ2-5, with TRBD1 matching over 8 bases. V lost 1 base, J lost 3 bases, and 5 bases stayed unmatched. The CDR3 runs to 15 residues. Germline CDR1 is SGHDT and CDR2 is YYEEEE. The DNA for the CDR3 is TGTGCCAGCAGCTTGCCCAGGACAGGGAAAGAGACCCAGTACTTC. This gives the protein CASSLPRTGKETQYF.

This clonotype was seen more than once but under ten times. The J gene is TRBJ2-3, the V gene TRBV7-9, with D perhaps matching TRBD1 (5 bases). From germline, CDR1 is SEHNR and CDR2 FQNEAQ (reference sequence). The CDR3 runs to 15 residues. The V end lost 2 bases, the J end lost 1 base, and 10 bases lay between the germline ends. The CDR3 loop reads CASSLLGAGTDTQYF. CDR3 DNA: TGTGCCAGCAGCTTACTTGGGGCAGGCACAGATACGCAGTATTTT.

V and J are TRBV29-1 and TRBJ2-1, with 11 nucleotides matching TRBD2. This CDR3 comprises 14 residues. The V gene's germline CDR1 is SQVTM and CDR2 ANQGSEA. The J segment lost 12 bases and the V segment lost 3 bases, leaving 10 bases of the junction unmatched. The CDR3 DNA is TGCAGCGTTGATAGGACTAGCGGGCTCGGAGTGCAGTTCTTC. The encoded protein is CSVDRTSGLGVQFF.

This clonotype came up a few times. The chain has TRBV27 and TRBJ2-7; 8 bases fit TRBD2. Germline V gene data show CDR1 as MNHEY and CDR2 as SMNVEV (reference sequence). The CDR3 is 13 amino acids. Trimming removed 5 bases from V and 2 bases from J; junction bases left unmatched: 2. Here the CDR3 DNA reads TGTGCCAGCAGTGTCGGGGGGGCCTACGAGCAGTACTTC. Translated, it gives CASSVGGAYEQYF.

The chain carries TRBV5-1 and TRBJ2-1; D unclear. Deletions cut 0 bases from V and 1 base from J, with 8 bases between. The length of the CDR3 is 15 residues. Germline values: CDR1 SGHRS, CDR2 YFSETQ. The DNA for the CDR3 is TGCGCCAGCAGCTTGGATCCGACATCCTACAATGAGCAGTTCTTC. Protein: CASSLDPTSYNEQFF.

The rearrangement uses TRBV6-2 or TRBV6-3 and TRBJ2-2; D ambiguous. Trimming took 0 bases from V and 4 from J, leaving 9 bases between them. In germline, CDR1 is MNHEY, CDR2 SVGEGT. This CDR3 contains 15 residues. The CDR3 here is CASSYSVTGTGELFF. For the CDR3, the DNA is TGTGCCAGCAGTTACTCCGTCACTGGCACCGGGGAGCTGTTTTTT.

V gene TRBV4-2 combines with J gene TRBJ2-7; D gene ambiguous. CDR3 size: 14 residues. With 0 bases removed from V and 4 bases from J, the gap between germline ends came to 10 bases. Looked up from germline, CDR1 is LGHNA and CDR2 is YNFKEQ. CDR3 sequence: CASSQDFGVYEQYV. The DNA of the CDR3 is TGTGCCAGCAGCCAAGATTTTGGTGTATACGAGCAGTACGTC.

The sample holds a few counts of this clonotype. The chain carries TRBV4-1 and TRBJ2-1, with D perhaps matching TRBD2 (6 bases). V was cut by 3 bases and J by 6 bases, with 18 bases left in between. CDR3 length: 16 residues. The germline CDR1 and CDR2 sequences are MGHRA and YSYEKL. DNA of the CDR3: TGCGCCAGCAGCCACCCGGGAGACGGGTCAACCAATGAGCAGTTCTTC. Translating gives CASSHPGDGSTNEQFF.

The V call is TRBV12-5, the J call TRBJ1-6; possibly TRBD1 for D (5 bases). V lost 5 bases, J lost 10 bases, and 15 bases lay in between. The CDR3 is made up of 14 amino acids. Germline V gives CDR1 LGHNT, CDR2 FRNRAP. The DNA for the CDR3 is TGTGCTAGTGGTGATACAGGTTTCAGGTCACCCCTCCACTTT. It specifies CASGDTGFRSPLHF.

The chain couples TRBV20-1 to TRBJ2-3, with a weak D call TRBD1 (7 bases). The CDR3 is 15 amino acids. Germline loops: CDR1 DFQATT, CDR2 SNEGSKA (reference sequence). V shed 4 bases and J shed 3 bases, with 17 bases lying between them. The CDR3 protein is CSATPWRGQTDTQYF. The CDR3 region has the DNA TGCAGTGCTACCCCTTGGAGGGGGCAGACAGATACGCAGTATTTT.

Only a few counts were recorded for this clonotype. The chain carries TRBV4-3 and TRBJ1-4; D possibly corresponds to TRBD1 (6 bases). This CDR3 is built from 16 residues. Trimming stripped 0 bases from V and 7 bases from J, with 15 bases between. Per the germline V gene, CDR1 is LGHNA and CDR2 is YSLEER. DNA of the CDR3: TGCGCCAGCAGCCAAGATGAAAACAGGGTGCGTGAAAAACTGTTTTTT. Protein: CASSQDENRVREKLFF.

The chain combines TRBV7-3 with TRBJ1-1; D not certain. The V gene lost 2 bases and the J gene lost 1 base, with 11 bases spanning the gap. Germline lookup yields CDR1 SGHTA and CDR2 FQGTGA. The CDR3 loop spans 15 amino acids. CDR3 DNA: TGTGCCAGCAGCTTAGGTCCCCAAGAGAACACTGAAGCTTTCTTT. Encoded protein: CASSLGPQENTEAFF. Based on the CDR3 plus reference TRBV7-3 and TRBJ1-1, the full variable domain is GAGVSQTPSNKVTEKGKYVELRCDPISGHTALYWYRQSLGQGPEFLIYFQGTGAADDSGLPNDRFFAVRPEGSVSTLKIQRTERGDSAVYLCASSLGPQENTEAFFGQGTRLTVV.

The chain combines TRBV6-5 with TRBJ1-1, with TRBD1 matching 9 bases. Per the germline V gene, CDR1 is MNHEY and CDR2 is SVGAGI. CDR3 size: 13 residues. Trimming cost V 8 bases and J 4 bases; bases outside gene matches: 5. CDR3 residues: CASSQGAGTEAFF. CDR3 sequence (DNA): TGTGCCAGCTCACAGGGGGCAGGCACTGAAGCTTTCTTT.

V gene TRBV5-1 combines with J gene TRBJ2-3, with D hard to call. The V end was cut by 0 bases, the J end by 1 base, with 15 bases between. Germline-derived CDR1 and CDR2 are SGHRS and YFSETQ. The CDR3 loop spans 17 amino acids. Here the CDR3 DNA reads TGCGCCAGCAGCTTGGCTTTGGTGGGCGGAGGCACAGATACGCAGTATTTT. It encodes CASSLALVGGGTDTQYF.

The chain uses TRBV3-1 and TRBJ2-7, with D tentatively TRBD1 or TRBD2 (6 bases each). The CDR3 contains 14 residues. V was shortened by 7 bases and J by 5 bases, with 18 bases between the two germline ends. CDR1 and CDR2 from the germline V gene are LGHDT and YNNKEL (reference sequence). DNA of the CDR3: TGTGCCAGCACATCTAGGGGGGAGAAGGACGAGCAGTACTTC. It specifies CASTSRGEKDEQYF.

The V and J genes are TRBV10-3 and TRBJ2-7, with 8 bases identical to TRBD2. Germline V gives CDR1 ENHRY, CDR2 SYGVKD. The CDR3 spans 14 residues. After removal of 7 bases from V and 2 bases from J, the junction contained 7 bases not matched to a gene. The CDR3, as DNA: TGTGCCATCAATGAACCGGGACTAGCCTACGAGCAGTACTTC. This codes for CAINEPGLAYEQYF.

The chain is built from TRBV12-3 or TRBV12-4 and TRBJ1-5; no firm D call. The CDR3 is made up of 16 amino acids. Trimming took 3 bases from V and 1 from J, leaving 13 bases between them. CDR3 region: CASSFGPYRSNQPQHF. The CDR3 nucleotides are TGTGCCAGCAGTTTCGGCCCGTATAGAAGCAATCAGCCCCAGCATTTT.